This T cell receptor beta chain is drawn from a study of T cells in Graves' hyperthyroidism and ophthalmopathy. Study-wide findings and caveats: Ophthalmopathy got predicted by the model a median about six months before its onset.

This clonotype came up a few times. Its antigen is as yet unknown. V was cut by 3 bases and J by 11 bases, with 22 bases left in between. This CDR3 has 15 residues. CDR1 MDHEN and CDR2 SYDVKM come from the germline V gene. Amplification yielded TCR beta CDR3 regions, with RNA transcripts as the source. Carried out on the TCR CDR3, a first-round RT-PCR used the HTBI primer set. TCRdb ran MiXCR on the multiplex PCR reads and lists one entry per CDR3 protein. The repertoire has around 440,000 distinct CDR3 sequences, roughly 14% of them found once; the top ten carry about 14%. Stable Graves' hyperthyroidism denoted no ophthalmopathy progression over 18 months. On the basis of clinical symptoms, serum thyroxine and TRAb, thyroid ultrasound and orbital computed tomography, diagnoses were made.

The sequence came from a woman between 18 and 29 years old with Graves' hyperthyroidism. Sequenced input: blood. V is TRBV28 and J is TRBJ1-1; D ambiguous. Here the CDR3 DNA reads TGTGCCAGCAGTTTGGTGGCTGCAGGTGCTCCCAAGGCTTTCTTT. Its protein is CASSLVAAGAPKAFF. The entire variable domain, with the rest obtained from reference TRBV28 and TRBJ1-1, is as follows: DVKVTQSSRYLVKRTGEKVFLECVQDMDHENMFWYRQDPGLGLRLIYFSYDVKMKEKGDIPEGYSVSREKKERFSLILESASTNQTSMYLCASSLVAAGAPKAFFGQGTRLTVV.